These 23 T cell receptor beta chains were all obtained from the same sample, sequenced in a study of regulatory T cells in long-lasting Graves disease. To make TCR beta libraries, researchers used iRepertoire HTBI primers and Arm-PCR of CDR3 regions. TCRdb re-called the multiplex PCR reads through MiXCR, storing one row per CDR3 protein. The sample has around 360,000 distinct CDR3 sequences; roughly 16% are singletons. Specified time point: newly diagnosed GD, antithyroid drugs for less than 3 months. Following extraction of RNA from PBMCs, that RNA was used to make the TCR library. This sample was shared with a second study, whose subject was T cells in Graves' hyperthyroidism and ophthalmopathy.

Sequenced material: peripheral blood mononuclear cells (PBMCs), taken at new diagnosis, from a patient treated with antithyroid drugs. Receptors were obtained from a woman aged 18-29 years with Graves disease.

This clonotype was seen a few times. An end of the junction differs from the germline gene, which may be a read error. This chain uses TRBV19 with TRBJ2-2; 9 positions agree with TRBD1. CDR3 size: 16 residues. The germline gives CDR1 LNHDA, CDR2 SQIVND (reference sequence). CDR3 DNA: TGTGCCAGTAGTTATTTACAGGGGGCGAATACCGGGGAGCTGTTTTTT. It specifies CASSYLQGANTGELFF.

On this clonotype itself: A much more abundant neighbour one base away suggests this may be a read error. The rearrangement uses TRBV10-3 and TRBJ2-1; no clear D gene. V was shortened by 6 bases and J by 0 bases, with 9 bases between the two germline ends. The CDR3 contains 14 residues. Germline assignment: CDR1 ENHRY and CDR2 SYGVKD. The CDR3 is CAIRGCISYNEQFF. CDR3 coding DNA: TGTGCCATCAGGGGGTGTATCTCCTACAATGAGCAGTTCTTC.

This clonotype was seen a few times. The chain has TRBV7-8 and TRBJ2-7; tentatively, D is TRBD1 (6 bases). Deletions cut 1 base from V and 7 bases from J, with 20 bases between. Germline V lookup: CDR1 SGHVS, CDR2 FQNEAQ. This CDR3 is built from 16 residues. In nucleotides, the CDR3 is TGTGCCAGCAGCTTAGGAGGGGGACAAGGGAGTAGGGAGCAGTACTTC. Translating it yields CASSLGGGQGSREQYF.

The chain employs TRBV6-5 and TRBJ1-3, with TRBD1 as a possible D gene (6 bases). Germline CDR1 and CDR2: MNHEY and SVGAGI. The CDR3 contains 16 residues. Trimming pared 0 bases from V and 3 bases from J, leaving 12 bases between. CDR3 sequence (DNA): TGTGCCAGCAGTTACTCCACAACGGGACATGGAAACACCATATATTTT. Its translation is CASSYSTTGHGNTIYF.

This sequence joins TRBV11-1 and TRBJ2-7; D not certain. V shed 3 bases and J shed 5 bases, with 29 bases lying between them. This CDR3 contains 19 residues. Germline lookup yields CDR1 SGHAT and CDR2 FQDESV (reference sequence). The DNA for the CDR3 is TGTGCCAGCAGCTTGGGCTCCTGGCGGCTGTCCGCGCTGGGGAACGAGCAGTACTTC. This codes for CASSLGSWRLSALGNEQYF.

This clonotype has just a few counts. The J gene is TRBJ2-3, the V gene TRBV30, with D perhaps TRBD2 (6 bases). This CDR3 spans 12 amino acids. Germline assignment: CDR1 GTSNPN and CDR2 SVGIG (reference sequence). Trimming stripped 3 bases from V and 8 bases from J, with 12 bases between. The CDR3 nucleotides read TGTGCCTGGAGGCCGTTGGGGGGTACGCAGTATTTT. This encodes CAWRPLGGTQYF.

This clonotype was seen at least ten times. V gene TRBV20-1 combines with J gene TRBJ2-5; TRBD2 might be the D (5 bases). This CDR3 has 15 amino acids. Germline V gene sequence: CDR1 DFQATT, CDR2 SNEGSKA (reference sequence). V dropped 0 bases and J dropped 1 base, with 12 bases sitting between them. The DNA for the CDR3 is TGCAGTGCTAGAGACCCCTCTAGCCCCCAAGAGACCCAGTACTTC. Protein: CSARDPSSPQETQYF.

This clonotype was recorded at least ten times. The chain combines TRBV20-1 with TRBJ1-2; D gene uncertain. In germline, CDR1 is DFQATT, CDR2 SNEGSKA (reference sequence). The CDR3 covers 12 residues. V dropped 0 bases and J dropped 6 bases, with 8 bases sitting between them. As DNA, the CDR3 is TGCAGTGCTAGAGACCGGAGGGATGGCTACACCTTC. It is translated as CSARDRRDGYTF.

This clonotype was observed at least ten times. This rearrangement joins TRBV12-3 or TRBV12-4 to TRBJ2-1; 10 bases line up with TRBD2. The CDR3 runs to 15 residues. The V and J ends lost 6 bases and 3 bases, in that order; junction bases with no gene match: 5. CDR3 protein: CASRPSSGGYNEQFF. CDR3 DNA sequence: TGTGCCAGCAGGCCATCTAGCGGGGGCTACAATGAGCAGTTCTTC.

The rearrangement links TRBV4-1 to TRBJ2-4, with a weak D call TRBD2 (5 bases). This CDR3 is 15 amino acids long. In germline, CDR1 is MGHRA, CDR2 YSYEKL. Trimming removed 4 bases from V and 8 bases from J, with 18 bases in between. Here the CDR3 DNA reads TGCGCCAGCAGCCCTGAGGGCGCACCCCAGGACATTCAGTACTTC. Translated, it gives CASSPEGAPQDIQYF.

In its sample, this clonotype was seen many times. J is TRBJ2-7 and V is TRBV9, with a weak D call TRBD1 (5 bases). CDR1 and CDR2 from the germline V gene are SGDLS and YYNGEE. The CDR3 has 15 residues. The ends were cut back, 0 bases at V and 2 bases at J, with 12 bases in the middle. The CDR3 coding sequence is TGTGCCAGCAGCGTAGAGGGTAGGGGAACCTACGAGCAGTACTTC. Its translation: CASSVEGRGTYEQYF.

This clonotype has only a few counts. This rearrangement joins TRBV9 to TRBJ2-2; D remains unclear. Trimming left V 0 bases short and J 1 base short, with 10 bases between. Germline CDR1 and CDR2: SGDLS and YYNGEE. This CDR3 region has 16 residues. CDR3 nucleotides: TGTGCCAGCAGCGTAGGAGCTCAAATGAACACCGGGGAGCTGTTTTTT. This gives the protein CASSVGAQMNTGELFF.

This chain uses TRBV6-5 with TRBJ2-6; D perhaps matches TRBD2 (5 bases). There are 16 residues in the CDR3. V gave up 4 bases and J gave up 0 bases, with 10 bases separating them. Germline CDR1 is MNHEY and CDR2 is SVGAGI. The CDR3 coding sequence is TGTGCCAGCAGTTCCGGACTGATCTCTGGGGCCAACGTCCTGACTTTC. Protein sequence: CASSSGLISGANVLTF.

This clonotype has a count of ten or more. The chain is built from TRBV20-1 and TRBJ1-1, with no clear D. The CDR3 length is 11 residues. Germline V lookup: CDR1 DFQATT, CDR2 SNEGSKA (reference sequence). Trimming took off 0 bases at V and 6 bases at J, with 5 bases between the two ends. The CDR3 nucleotides read TGCAGTGCTAGAGAAGGTGCTGAAGCTTTCTTT. Protein: CSAREGAEAFF.

V usage is TRBV4-2 and J usage is TRBJ2-7; 9 nucleotides align to TRBD1. V lost 0 bases to trimming and J lost 1 base; unmatched junction nucleotides: 4. Germline CDR1 and CDR2: LGHNA and YNFKEQ. The CDR3 loop spans 16 amino acids. CDR3 amino acids: CASSQDPGTGSYEQYF. The CDR3 DNA reads TGTGCCAGCAGCCAAGATCCAGGGACAGGGTCCTACGAGCAGTACTTC.

The gene calls are TRBV11-2 and TRBJ2-2; the D gene is possibly TRBD2 (5 bases). There are 15 residues in the CDR3. V was clipped by 3 bases and J by 2 bases, with 10 bases between them. Germline values: CDR1 SGHAT, CDR2 FQNNGV. Here the CDR3 reads CASSFLASNTGELFF. Here the CDR3 DNA reads TGTGCCAGCAGCTTTTTAGCGAGTAACACCGGGGAGCTGTTTTTT.

There are many counts of this clonotype. This chain joins TRBV12-3 or TRBV12-4 and TRBJ2-3; 7 positions match TRBD1. The V gene end was trimmed by 5 bases and the J gene end by 1 base; junction bases not matched to a gene: 6. CDR3 size: 15 residues. The DNA of the CDR3 is TGTGCCAGCAGTCAAGGGGGCCGGGGCACAGATACGCAGTATTTT. Its protein is CASSQGGRGTDTQYF.

This sequence joins TRBV20-1 and TRBJ1-5; 8 positions agree with TRBD1. There are 15 residues in the CDR3. V dropped 4 bases and J dropped 4; count of bases not matched to a gene: 9. The germline CDR1 and CDR2 sequences are DFQATT and SNEGSKA (reference sequence). CDR3 sequence: CSANHRQGFNQPQHF. For the CDR3, the DNA is TGCAGTGCTAACCATAGACAGGGGTTTAATCAGCCCCAGCATTTT.

This clonotype was recorded at least ten times. V and J are TRBV30 and TRBJ1-2; unclear D gene. CDR3 size: 12 residues. Per germline, CDR1 GTSNPN and CDR2 SVGIG (reference sequence). Trimming pared 2 bases from V and 4 bases from J, leaving 8 bases between. The CDR3 is CAWSRQGYGYTF. The CDR3 DNA sequence: TGTGCCTGGAGTAGGCAAGGCTATGGCTACACCTTC.

V usage is TRBV6-1 and J usage is TRBJ1-5; 11 nucleotides agree with TRBD1. Trimming removed 6 bases from V and 2 bases from J; junction bases left unmatched: 6. The CDR3 totals 16 residues. Germline V gene sequence: CDR1 MNHNS, CDR2 SASEGT. The CDR3 loop is CASSPGQGDGNQPQHF. The CDR3 region has the DNA TGTGCCAGCAGCCCGGGACAGGGGGACGGCAATCAGCCCCAGCATTTT.

This clonotype was seen many times. The CDR3 loop reads CASSLEGFGYGYTF. The CDR3 DNA reads TGCGCCAGCAGCTTGGAAGGGTTTGGCTATGGCTACACCTTC. The chain has TRBV5-1 and TRBJ1-2; D is undetermined. Trimming cost V 0 bases and J 4 bases, with 10 bases left between them. Germline V gene lookup returns CDR1 SGHRS and CDR2 YFSETQ. This CDR3 contains 14 residues. Full variable domain (missing parts from reference TRBV5-1 and TRBJ1-2): KAGVTQTPRYLIKTRGQQVTLSCSPISGHRSVSWYQQTPGQGLQFLFEYFSETQRNKGNFPGRFSGRQFSNSRSEMNVSTLELGDSALYLCASSLEGFGYGYTFGSGTRLTVV.

This clonotype has just a few counts. The chain has TRBV11-2 and TRBJ2-7, with D unresolved. This CDR3 is 15 amino acids long. The germline V gene encodes CDR1 SGHAT and CDR2 FQNNGV. Trimming took 1 base from V and 5 from J, leaving 15 bases between them. DNA for the CDR3: TGTGCCAGCAGCTTAGCGGGTCCCTCGAGCGACGAGCAGTACTTC. It yields the protein CASSLAGPSSDEQYF.

This clonotype has a count of ten or more. The rearrangement joins TRBV12-3 or TRBV12-4 to TRBJ2-7; D not certain. The CDR3 consists of 12 residues. Trimming cost V 3 bases and J 6 bases, with 9 bases left between them. CDR3 nucleotides: TGTGCCAGCAGTTTGGGTTTCTTCGAGCAGTACTTC. It yields the protein CASSLGFFEQYF.